These 8 T cell receptor beta chains were all obtained from the same sample, sequenced in a study of Ad26.COV2.S vaccination and SARS-CoV-2 variants. The treatment denotes: roughly 20 received Ad26.COV2.S at low or high dose, single or two shots; 5 received placebo; per-sample allocation not given. Material that was analyzed had been drawn on day 63 after the first vaccine or placebo injection. Data came from immunoSEQ multiplex PCR; TCRdb stores just in-frame clones and leaves some out. The sample records about 350,000 clones, 88% being singletons. Sequencing was performed on peripheral blood, taken in a trial of Ad26.COV2.S vaccine versus placebo. The receptor source for this set is a person aged 18-65 years who received the Ad26.COV2.S COVID-19 vaccine or a placebo.

The DNA for the CDR3 is TGTGCCAGCATGACGAGCGGGTCGCCCGGGGGGTATTTT. It specifies CASMTSGSPGGYF. The rearrangement uses TRBV6-6 and TRBJ2-3; tentatively, D is TRBD2 (6 bases). Between the trimmed V and J ends, which lost 7 bases and 14 bases, there was a span of 22 bases. The CDR3 sequence is 13 residues long. Germline CDR1 and CDR2: MNHNY and SVGAGI (reference sequence).

The chain couples TRBV4-2 to TRBJ1-4, with D unresolved. The ends were cut back, 0 bases at V and 5 bases at J, with 19 bases in the middle. The CDR3 covers 18 residues. Germline V lookup: CDR1 LGHNA, CDR2 YNFKEQ. DNA for the CDR3: TGTGCCAGCAGCCAAGAAATGTATTCGGGGATCGGGAATGAAAAACTGTTTTTT. Protein product: CASSQEMYSGIGNEKLFF.

The DNA of the CDR3 is TGTGCCAGCAGTAGTAGCGGGGGCACAGATACGCAGTATTTT. Protein: CASSSSGGTDTQYF. The V gene is TRBV6-5, the J gene TRBJ2-3, with 8 bases fitting TRBD2. V was clipped by 5 bases and J by 1 base; unmatched bases: 2. The CDR3 is made up of 14 amino acids. From germline, CDR1 is MNHEY and CDR2 SVGAGI.

The chain combines TRBV7-6 with TRBJ2-7; 8 positions agree with TRBD2. The V gene's germline CDR1 is SGHVS and CDR2 FNYEAQ. The trim removed 5 bases at V and 2 bases at J, leaving 11 bases unmatched. The CDR3 spans 16 residues. Here the CDR3 DNA reads TGTGCCAGCAGCCCCCCCCTAGCGGGCAACGCCTACGAGCAGTACTTC. This codes for CASSPPLAGNAYEQYF.

The genes are TRBV11-1 and TRBJ1-6; D perhaps matches TRBD1 (5 bases). Germline V gene lookup returns CDR1 SGHAT and CDR2 FQDESV (reference sequence). The V gene lost 4 bases and the J gene lost 4 bases, with 8 bases spanning the gap. This CDR3 comprises 14 residues. The CDR3 DNA reads as TGTGCCAGCAGCTCGGGGACGTATAATTCACCCCTCCACTTT. Its translation: CASSSGTYNSPLHF.

Comments on this clone: This sample includes further DNA sequences coding for the same CDR3. The rearrangement uses TRBV19 and TRBJ1-1; TRBD1 matches 9 bases. The CDR3 length is 13 residues. With V trimmed by 6 bases and J by 2 bases, 1 base remained unmatched. Germline V gene lookup returns CDR1 LNHDA and CDR2 SQIVND (reference sequence). CDR3 in amino acids: CASRDRGNTEAFF. CDR3 coding DNA: TGTGCCAGTAGGGACAGGGGAAACACTGAAGCTTTCTTT.

This clone was seen just once. V and J are TRBV21-1 and TRBJ2-3; the table assigns TRBD1, which was not confirmed against the DNA. TRBV21-1 is listed as a pseudogene. The CDR3 has 18 amino acids. Here the CDR3 DNA reads TGTGCCACACCACAATTCCGGGACAGAACCTCTAGCACAGATACGCAGTATTTT. Translation gives CATPQFRDRTSSTDTQYF.

This chain links TRBV10-3 with TRBJ2-2; weak D call: TRBD2 (5 bases). The CDR3 is 16 amino acids. V gave up 3 bases and J gave up 6 bases, with 17 bases separating them. Germline CDR1 and CDR2: ENHRY and SYGVKD. CDR3 sequence: CAISDPLGLGSGELFF. DNA for the CDR3: TGTGCCATCAGTGACCCTCTTGGACTGGGCTCCGGGGAGCTGTTTTTT.